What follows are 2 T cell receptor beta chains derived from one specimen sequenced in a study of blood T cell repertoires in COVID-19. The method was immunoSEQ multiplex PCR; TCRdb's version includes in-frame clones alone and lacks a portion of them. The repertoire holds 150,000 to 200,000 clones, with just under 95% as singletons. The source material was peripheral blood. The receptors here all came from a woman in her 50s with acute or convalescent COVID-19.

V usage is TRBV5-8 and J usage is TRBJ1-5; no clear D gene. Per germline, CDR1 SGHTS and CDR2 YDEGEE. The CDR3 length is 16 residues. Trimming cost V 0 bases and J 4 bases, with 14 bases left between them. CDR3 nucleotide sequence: TGTGCCAGCAGCTTGGACCTCGGGGTGGGGAATCAGCCCCAGCATTTT. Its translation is CASSLDLGVGNQPQHF.

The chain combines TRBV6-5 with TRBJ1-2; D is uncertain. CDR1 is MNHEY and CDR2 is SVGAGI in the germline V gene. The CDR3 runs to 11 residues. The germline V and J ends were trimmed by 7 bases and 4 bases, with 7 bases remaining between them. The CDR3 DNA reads TGTGCCAGCATGCTGAGCTATGGCTACACCTTC. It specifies CASMLSYGYTF.